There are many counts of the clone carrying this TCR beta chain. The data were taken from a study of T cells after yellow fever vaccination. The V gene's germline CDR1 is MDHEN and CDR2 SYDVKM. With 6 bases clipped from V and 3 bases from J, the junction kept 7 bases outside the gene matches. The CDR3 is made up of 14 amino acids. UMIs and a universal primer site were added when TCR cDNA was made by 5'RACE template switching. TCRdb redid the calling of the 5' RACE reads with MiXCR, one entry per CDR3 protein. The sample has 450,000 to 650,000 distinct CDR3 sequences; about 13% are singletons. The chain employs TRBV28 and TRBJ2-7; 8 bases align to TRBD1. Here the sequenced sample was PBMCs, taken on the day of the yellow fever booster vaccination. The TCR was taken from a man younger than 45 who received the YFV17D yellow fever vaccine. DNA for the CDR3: TGTGCCAGCAGGACGGAGGGACAGGTCTACGAGCAGTACTTC. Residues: CASRTEGQVYEQYF. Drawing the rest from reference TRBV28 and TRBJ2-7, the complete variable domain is DVKVTQSSRYLVKRTGEKVFLECVQDMDHENMFWYRQDPGLGLRLIYFSYDVKMKEKGDIPEGYSVSREKKERFSLILESASTNQTSMYLCASRTEGQVYEQYFGPGTRLTVT.